This section outlines one T cell receptor (beta chain) sequence together with its context. The repertoire was sequenced with immunoSEQ multiplex PCR; TCRdb's copy has only in-frame clones and lacks some. The data show more than 75,000 clones, with about 87% seen just once and 1.9% held by the top ten. Germline lookup yields CDR1 SGHTA and CDR2 FQGTGA. The V and J ends lost 5 bases and 7 bases respectively, with 12 bases between them. The CDR3 contains 13 residues. The source of the sample is a study of control samples from healthy donors and cancer patients. The sequencing input was PBMCs. The V and J genes are TRBV7-3 and TRBJ2-1; D remains ambiguous. The clonotype comes from a woman aged 55-75 years with head and neck cancer. CDR3 DNA: TGTGCCAGCAGCCTAATTAGCAGTAATGAGCAGTTCTTC. This gives the protein CASSLISSNEQFF.